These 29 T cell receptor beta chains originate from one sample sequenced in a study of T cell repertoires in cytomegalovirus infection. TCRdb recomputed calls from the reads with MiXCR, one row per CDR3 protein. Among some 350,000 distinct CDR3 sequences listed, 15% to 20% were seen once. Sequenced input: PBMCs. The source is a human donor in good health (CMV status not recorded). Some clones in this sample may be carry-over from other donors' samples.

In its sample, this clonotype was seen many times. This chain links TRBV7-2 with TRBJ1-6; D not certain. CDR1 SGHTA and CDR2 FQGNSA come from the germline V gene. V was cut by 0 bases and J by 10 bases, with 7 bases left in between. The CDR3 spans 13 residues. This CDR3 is CASSLAVFSPLHF. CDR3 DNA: TGTGCCAGCAGCTTAGCGGTATTCTCACCCCTCCACTTT.

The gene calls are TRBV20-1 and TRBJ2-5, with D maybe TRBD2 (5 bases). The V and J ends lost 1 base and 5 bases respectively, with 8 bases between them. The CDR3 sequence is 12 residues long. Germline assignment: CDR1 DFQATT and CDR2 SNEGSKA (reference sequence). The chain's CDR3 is CSARVPGETQYF. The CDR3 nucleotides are TGCAGTGCTAGAGTCCCGGGGGAGACCCAGTACTTC.

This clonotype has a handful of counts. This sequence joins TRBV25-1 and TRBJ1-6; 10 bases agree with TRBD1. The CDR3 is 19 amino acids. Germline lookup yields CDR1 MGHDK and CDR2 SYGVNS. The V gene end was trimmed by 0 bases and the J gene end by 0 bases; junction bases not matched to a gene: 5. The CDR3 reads CASSEYGTGASSYNSPLHF. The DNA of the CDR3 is TGTGCCAGCAGTGAATATGGGACAGGGGCCAGCTCCTATAATTCACCCCTCCACTTT.

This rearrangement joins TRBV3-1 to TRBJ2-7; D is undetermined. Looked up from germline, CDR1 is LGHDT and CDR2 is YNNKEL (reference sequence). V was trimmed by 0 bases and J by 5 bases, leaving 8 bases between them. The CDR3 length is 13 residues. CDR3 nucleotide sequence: TGTGCCAGCAGCCAAGATATCGTCGACGAGCAGTACTTC. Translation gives CASSQDIVDEQYF.

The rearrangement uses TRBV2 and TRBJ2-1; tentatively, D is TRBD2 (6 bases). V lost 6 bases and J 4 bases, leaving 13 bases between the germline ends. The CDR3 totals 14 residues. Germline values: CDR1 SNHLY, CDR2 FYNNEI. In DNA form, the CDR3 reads TGTGCCAGCAGGGGGGTAGCGGTATACAATGAGCAGTTCTTC. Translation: CASRGVAVYNEQFF.

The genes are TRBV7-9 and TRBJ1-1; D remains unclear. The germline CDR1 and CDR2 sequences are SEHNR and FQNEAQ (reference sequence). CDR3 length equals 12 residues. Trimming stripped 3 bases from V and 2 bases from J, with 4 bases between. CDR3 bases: TGTGCCAGCAGCTTTTACAACACTGAAGCTTTCTTT. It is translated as CASSFYNTEAFF.

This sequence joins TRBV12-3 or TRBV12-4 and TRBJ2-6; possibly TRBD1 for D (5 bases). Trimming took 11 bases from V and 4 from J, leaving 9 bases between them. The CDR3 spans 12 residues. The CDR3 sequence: CAVKGGANVLTF. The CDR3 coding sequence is TGTGCCGTCAAGGGGGGGGCCAACGTCCTGACTTTC.

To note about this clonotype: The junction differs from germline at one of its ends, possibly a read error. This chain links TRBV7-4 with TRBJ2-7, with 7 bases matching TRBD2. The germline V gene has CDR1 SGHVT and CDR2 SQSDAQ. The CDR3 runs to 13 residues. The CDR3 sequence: CASRLAYSSEQYF. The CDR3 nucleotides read TGTGCCAGTAGACTAGCCTATTCCTCCGAGCAGTACTTC.

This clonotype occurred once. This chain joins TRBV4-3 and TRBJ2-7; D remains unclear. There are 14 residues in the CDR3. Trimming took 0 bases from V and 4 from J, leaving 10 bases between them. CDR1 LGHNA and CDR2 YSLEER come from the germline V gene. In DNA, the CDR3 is TGCGCCAGCAGCCAAGATTTATCCGGTTACGAGCAGTACTTC. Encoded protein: CASSQDLSGYEQYF.

The CDR3 loop is CASSYSLAKNIQYF. CDR3 sequence (DNA): TGTGCCAGCAGTTACTCTCTAGCCAAAAACATTCAGTACTTC. The J gene is TRBJ2-4, the V gene TRBV6-6; no clear D gene. This CDR3 contains 14 residues. Germline loops: CDR1 MNHNY, CDR2 SVGAGI (reference sequence). V was clipped by 0 bases and J by 0 bases, with 3 bases between them.

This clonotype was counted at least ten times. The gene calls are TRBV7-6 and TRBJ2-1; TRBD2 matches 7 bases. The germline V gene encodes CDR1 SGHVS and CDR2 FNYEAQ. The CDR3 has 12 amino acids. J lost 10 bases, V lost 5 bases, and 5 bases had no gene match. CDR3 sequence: CASSPSGGEQFF. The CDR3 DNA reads TGTGCCAGCAGCCCATCCGGGGGGGAGCAGTTCTTC.

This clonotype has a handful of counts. CDR3 nucleotides: TGTGCCAGCAGCCTGGGGACTTTTTACAATGAGCAGTTCTTC. Translated, it gives CASSLGTFYNEQFF. The rearrangement links TRBV5-6 to TRBJ2-1; maybe TRBD2 (6 bases). Deletions cut 4 bases from V and 4 bases from J, with 12 bases between. Germline V gives CDR1 SGHDT, CDR2 YYEEEE. The length of the CDR3 is 14 residues. The complete variable domain, with remaining parts taken from reference TRBV5-6 and TRBJ2-1, reads DAGVTQSPTHLIKTRGQQVTLRCSPKSGHDTVSWYQQALGQGPQFIFQYYEEEERQRGNFPDRFSGHQFPNYSSELNVNALLLGDSALYLCASSLGTFYNEQFFGPGTRLTVL.

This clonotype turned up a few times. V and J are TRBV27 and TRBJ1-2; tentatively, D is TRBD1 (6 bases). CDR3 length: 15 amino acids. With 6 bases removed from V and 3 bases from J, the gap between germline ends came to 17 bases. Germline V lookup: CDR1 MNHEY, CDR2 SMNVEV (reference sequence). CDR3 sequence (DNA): TGTGCCAGCAGGGCCCTCGGGGGCAGCTACTATGGCTACACCTTC. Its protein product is CASRALGGSYYGYTF.

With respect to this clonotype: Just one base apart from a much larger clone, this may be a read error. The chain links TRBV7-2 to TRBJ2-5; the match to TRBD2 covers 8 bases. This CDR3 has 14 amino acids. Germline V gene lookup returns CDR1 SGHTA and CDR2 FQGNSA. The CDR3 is CASSFYGTREAQYF. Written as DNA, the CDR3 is TGTGCCAGCAGCTTTTACGGGACTAGAGAGGCCCAGTACTTC.

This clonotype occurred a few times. DNA of the CDR3: TGCAGTGCTCTGGGGGCAGGGGTGTTCAATGAGCAGTTCTTC. Residues: CSALGAGVFNEQFF. V usage is TRBV20-1 and J usage is TRBJ2-1; a weak D match, TRBD1 (6 bases). There are 14 residues in the CDR3. Germline V gives CDR1 DFQATT, CDR2 SNEGSKA (reference sequence). The V end was cut by 5 bases, the J end by 6 bases, with 17 bases between.

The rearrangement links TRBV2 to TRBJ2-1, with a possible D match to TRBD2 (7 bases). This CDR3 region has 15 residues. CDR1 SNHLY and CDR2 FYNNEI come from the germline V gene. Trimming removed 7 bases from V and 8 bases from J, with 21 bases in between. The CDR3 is CASIPPGGRVYEQFF. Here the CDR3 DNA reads TGTGCCAGCATCCCGCCCGGGGGGCGGGTATATGAGCAGTTCTTC.

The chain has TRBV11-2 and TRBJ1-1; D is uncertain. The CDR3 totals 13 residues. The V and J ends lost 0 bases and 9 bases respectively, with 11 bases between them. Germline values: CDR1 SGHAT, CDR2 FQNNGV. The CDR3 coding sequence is TGTGCCAGCAGCTTAGAGGCCCGGGGTAAAGCTTTCTTT. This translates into CASSLEARGKAFF.

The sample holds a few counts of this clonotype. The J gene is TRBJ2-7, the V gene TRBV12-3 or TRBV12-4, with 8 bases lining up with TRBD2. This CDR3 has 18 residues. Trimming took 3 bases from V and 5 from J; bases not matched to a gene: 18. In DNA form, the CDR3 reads TGTGCCAGCAGTTTTTTCGGGGGTTGGGGCGGGGGGCCCCACGAGCAGTACTTC. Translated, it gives CASSFFGGWGGGPHEQYF.

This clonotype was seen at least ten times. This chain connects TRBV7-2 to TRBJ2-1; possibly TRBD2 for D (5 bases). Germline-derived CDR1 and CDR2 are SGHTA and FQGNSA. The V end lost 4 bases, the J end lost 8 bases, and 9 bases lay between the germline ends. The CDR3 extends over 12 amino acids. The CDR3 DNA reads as TGTGCCAGCAGCTACATGAGGGATGAGCAGTTCTTC. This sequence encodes CASSYMRDEQFF.

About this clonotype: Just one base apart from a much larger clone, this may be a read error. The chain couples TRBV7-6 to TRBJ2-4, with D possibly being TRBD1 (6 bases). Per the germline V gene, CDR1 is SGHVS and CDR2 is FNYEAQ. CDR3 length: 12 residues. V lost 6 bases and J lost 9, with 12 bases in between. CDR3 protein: CASRADSFIQYF. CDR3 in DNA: TGTGCCAGCAGAGCGGACAGTTTCATTCAGTACTTC.

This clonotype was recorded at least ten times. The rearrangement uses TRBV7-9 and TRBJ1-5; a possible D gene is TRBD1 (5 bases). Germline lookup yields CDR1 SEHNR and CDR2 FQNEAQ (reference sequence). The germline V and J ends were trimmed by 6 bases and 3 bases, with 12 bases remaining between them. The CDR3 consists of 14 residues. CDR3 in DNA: TGTGCCAGCAGTTCTGGGGGTTACAATCAGCCCCAGCATTTT. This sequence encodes CASSSGGYNQPQHF.

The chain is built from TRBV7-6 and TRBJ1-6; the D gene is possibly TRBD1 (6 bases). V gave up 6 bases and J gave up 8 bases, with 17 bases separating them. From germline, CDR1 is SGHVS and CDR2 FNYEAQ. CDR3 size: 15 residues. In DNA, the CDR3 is TGTGCCAGCAGTACCCCAGGGGACAAGGATTCACCCCTCCACTTT. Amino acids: CASSTPGDKDSPLHF.

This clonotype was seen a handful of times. CDR3 coding DNA: TGTGCCAGCAGATACGGGAGTTACACCGGGGAGCTGTTTTTT. Amino acids: CASRYGSYTGELFF. This chain links TRBV12-3 or TRBV12-4 with TRBJ2-2; possibly TRBD2 for D (6 bases). The V end lost 6 bases, the J end lost 3 bases, and 11 bases lay between the germline ends. The length of the CDR3 is 14 residues.

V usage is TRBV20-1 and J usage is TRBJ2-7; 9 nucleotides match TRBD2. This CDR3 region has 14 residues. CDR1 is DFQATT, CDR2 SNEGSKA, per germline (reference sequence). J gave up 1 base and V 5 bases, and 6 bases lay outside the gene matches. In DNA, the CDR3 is TGCAGTGCTTCAAACGCGGGGGGGTCCTACGAGCAGTACTTC. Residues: CSASNAGGSYEQYF.

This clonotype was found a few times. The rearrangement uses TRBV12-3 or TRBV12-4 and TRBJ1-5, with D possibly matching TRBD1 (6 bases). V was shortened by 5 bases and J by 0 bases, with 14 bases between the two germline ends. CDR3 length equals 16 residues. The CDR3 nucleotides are TGTGCCAGCAGTCCTCGACAGGTCCTTAGCAATCAGCCCCAGCATTTT. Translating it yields CASSPRQVLSNQPQHF.

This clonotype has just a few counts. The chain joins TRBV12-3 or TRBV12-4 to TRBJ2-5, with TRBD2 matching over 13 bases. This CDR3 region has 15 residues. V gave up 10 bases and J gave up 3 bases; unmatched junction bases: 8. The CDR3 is CATRTSGSLKETQYF. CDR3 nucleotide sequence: TGTGCCACCCGGACTAGCGGGAGTTTAAAAGAGACCCAGTACTTC.

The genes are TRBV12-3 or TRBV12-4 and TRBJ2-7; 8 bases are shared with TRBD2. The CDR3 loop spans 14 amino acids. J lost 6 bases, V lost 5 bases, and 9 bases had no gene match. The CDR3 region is CASSSSGLVGEQYF. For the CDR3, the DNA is TGTGCCAGCAGTAGTTCGGGACTAGTTGGCGAGCAGTACTTC.

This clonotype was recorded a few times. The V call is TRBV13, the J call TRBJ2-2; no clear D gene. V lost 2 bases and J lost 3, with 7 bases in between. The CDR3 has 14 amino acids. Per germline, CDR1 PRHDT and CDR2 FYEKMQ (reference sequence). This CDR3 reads CASSLTWDTGELFF. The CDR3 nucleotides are TGTGCCAGCAGCTTAACTTGGGACACCGGGGAGCTGTTTTTT.

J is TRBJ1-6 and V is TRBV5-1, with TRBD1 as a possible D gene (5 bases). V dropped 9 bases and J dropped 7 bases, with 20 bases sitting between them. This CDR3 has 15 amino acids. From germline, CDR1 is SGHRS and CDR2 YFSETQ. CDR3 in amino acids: CANGTDPEGNSPLHF. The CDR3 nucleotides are TGCGCCAACGGGACGGACCCCGAAGGGAATTCACCCCTCCACTTT.